This TCR beta chain was documented in a study of T-cell memory formation after mild COVID-19. This clonotype was seen only a few times. TCRdb re-called the 5' RACE reads with MiXCR, one entry per CDR3 protein. The repertoire consists of 85,000 to 120,000 distinct CDR3 sequences, with over 15% occurring once and the leading ten covering 28%. Sample: PBMCs or a T cell subset sorted from them (not recorded which). The TCR sequence derives from an adult woman who had mild COVID-19 (a few samples of this study predate the infection). Cell type and time point are not known.

For the CDR3, the DNA is TGTGCCAGCAGCTCCATTAGCGGGAGGGACTACAATGAGCAGTTCTTC. This codes for CASSSISGRDYNEQFF. This chain links TRBV11-3 with TRBJ2-1, with 11 bases fitting TRBD2. After removal of 4 bases from V and 3 bases from J, the junction contained 5 bases not matched to a gene. The CDR3 is 16 residues long. In germline, CDR1 is SGHNT, CDR2 YENEEA. Complete variable domain (other parts from reference TRBV11-3 and TRBJ2-1): EAGVVQSPRYKIIEKKQPVAFWCNPISGHNTLYWYLQNLGQGPELLIRYENEEAVDDSQLPKDRFSAERLKGVDSTLKIQPAELGDSAVYLCASSSISGRDYNEQFFGPGTRLTVL.